The rows below give T cell receptor beta chains drawn from one sample of a study of blood T cell repertoires in COVID-19. This table comes from immunoSEQ multiplex PCR, and its TCRdb copy is limited to in-frame clones, with some not included. The data hold roughly 290,000 clones, with 80% to 90% observed a single time. Sequencing input: PBMCs or T cells enriched from blood (not recorded which). The receptor source for this set is a man under 40 who had recovered from COVID-19. Both conserved end residues are part of each CDR3. Each record gives: CDR3 protein, CDR3 DNA, D gene, clone size, J gene, V gene. The D gene is left open where the match is weak. Only part of the rows carry a size: once, few, many, or a class if the clone is expanded.

CASSDERGSYEQYF	TGTGCCAGCAGTGACGAGCGGGGGAGCTACGAGCAGTACTTC	TRBD2	NA	TRBJ2-7	TRBV6-1
CASSITGTSGEQFF	TGTGCCAGCAGCATAACCGGGACTAGCGGGGAGCAGTTCTTC	TRBD2	NA	TRBJ2-1	TRBV5-4
CSASGGTSTTGELFF	TGCAGTGCTAGTGGGGGGACTAGCACGACCGGGGAGCTGTTTTTT	TRBD2	NA	TRBJ2-2	TRBV20-1
CASSHPQGGGEETQYF	TGCGCCAGCAGCCATCCACAGGGTGGCGGAGAAGAGACCCAGTACTTC	NA	once	TRBJ2-5	TRBV4-1
CASSQDGVRVGETQYF	TGCGCCAGCAGCCAAGATGGAGTCAGGGTCGGAGAGACCCAGTACTTC	NA	NA	TRBJ2-5	TRBV4-1
CASSLGLAGVGTYEQYF	TGTGCCAGCAGCTTAGGGCTAGCGGGGGTAGGAACCTACGAGCAGTACTTC	TRBD2	NA	TRBJ2-7	TRBV7-8
CSVGQGGEKLFF	TGCAGCGTTGGACAGGGAGGTGAAAAACTGTTTTTT	TRBD1	NA	TRBJ1-4	TRBV29-1
CSARTGGGNSPLHF	TGCAGCGCTAGGACAGGAGGAGGTAATTCACCCCTCCACTTT	TRBD1	NA	TRBJ1-6	TRBV29-1
CASRPSGGISNEQFF	TGTGCCAGCAGACCTAGCGGGGGAATCAGCAATGAGCAGTTCTTC	TRBD2	NA	TRBJ2-1	TRBV27
CASSLRRTGRAFF	TGTGCCAGCAGCTTAAGGCGAACAGGGCGCGCTTTCTTT	NA	NA	TRBJ1-1	TRBV7-9
CASSPGQLSYGYTF	TGTGCCAGCAGCCCGGGACAGCTATCCTATGGCTACACCTTC	TRBD1	NA	TRBJ1-2	TRBV2
CASRRGGQITEAFF	TGTGCCAGCAGACGGGGGGGGCAGATCACTGAAGCTTTCTTT	NA	NA	TRBJ1-1	TRBV25-1
CASSLAFAGGPGETQYF	TGCGCCAGCAGCTTGGCTTTTGCGGGGGGGCCTGGAGAGACCCAGTACTTC	TRBD2	once	TRBJ2-5	TRBV5-1
CASSPSRGEKTDTQYF	TGTGCCAGCAGCCCCTCCAGGGGAGAGAAGACAGATACGCAGTATTTT	NA	NA	TRBJ2-3	TRBV27
CASSLARDNSPLHF	TGCGCCAGCAGCTTGGCCAGGGATAATTCACCCCTCCACTTT	NA	once	TRBJ1-6	TRBV5-1
CASPRANYGYTF	TGTGCAAGTCCGCGGGCTAACTATGGCTACACCTTC	NA	NA	TRBJ1-2	TRBV12-2
CASSSTGGTEAFF	TGTGCCAGCAGCTCCACCGGGGGCACTGAAGCTTTCTTT	NA	NA	TRBJ1-1	TRBV4-2
CSVDGQGGTEAFF	TGCAGCGTTGATGGACAGGGGGGCACTGAAGCTTTCTTT	TRBD1	NA	TRBJ1-1	TRBV29-1
CASSFSLSEAFF	TGTGCCAGCAGTTTTTCTCTGTCTGAAGCTTTCTTT	NA	NA	TRBJ1-1	TRBV12-3/TRBV12-4
CASSRRGDTQYF	TGTGCCAGCAGTAGGCGGGGGGATACGCAGTATTTT	TRBD2	once	TRBJ2-3	TRBV7-9
CASTQQGNRYEQYF	TGTGCCAGCACCCAACAGGGGAATAGGTACGAGCAGTACTTC	TRBD1	NA	TRBJ2-7	TRBV2
CASSLAVAGELFF	TGTGCCAGCAGCTTAGCGGTGGCAGGGGAACTGTTTTTT	NA	NA	TRBJ1-4	TRBV7-9
CASSLDIRGIYQPQHF	TGTGCCAGCAGCTTAGATATACGGGGGATCTATCAGCCCCAGCATTTT	NA	NA	TRBJ1-5	TRBV7-4
CASSQSGSYGYTF	TGTGCCAGCAGCCAATCCGGGAGTTATGGCTACACCTTC	NA	NA	TRBJ1-2	TRBV3-1/TRBV3-2
CASSFGTSGAGGTDTQYF	TGTGCCAGCAGCTTCGGGACTAGCGGGGCCGGGGGCACAGATACGCAGTATTTT	TRBD2	NA	TRBJ2-3	TRBV5-4
CASSLVTTSGGSPFHF	TGTGCCAGCAGCTTAGTTACGACATCGGGGGGTTCACCCTTCCACTTT	NA	NA	TRBJ1-6	TRBV13
CASRWGTVDGYTF	TGTGCCAGCAGATGGGGGACAGTAGATGGCTACACCTTC	TRBD1	NA	TRBJ1-2	TRBV2
CASTPHPAGYSGNTIYF	TGCGCCAGCACCCCTCACCCCGCAGGCTACTCTGGAAACACCATATATTTT	NA	NA	TRBJ1-3	TRBV23-1
CASSLVDRVETQYF	TGTGCCAGCAGCCTTGTCGACAGGGTCGAGACCCAGTACTTC	TRBD1	NA	TRBJ2-5	TRBV14
CASSLALYNEQFF	TGTGCCAGCAGCTTGGCCTTGTACAATGAGCAGTTCTTC	NA	NA	TRBJ2-1	TRBV5-6